The 28 T cell receptor beta chains given below trace back to one sample, sequenced in a study of blood T cell repertoires in COVID-19. Using immunoSEQ multiplex PCR, the repertoire was profiled, and TCRdb retains in-frame clones only, with some absent. The table has fewer than 200,000 clones, roughly 84% seen once; the top ten hold roughly 15%. Sequenced input: PBMCs or T cells enriched from blood (not recorded which). The receptors were gathered from a man between 50 and 59 years old who had recovered from COVID-19.

This chain uses TRBV9 with TRBJ1-6; TRBD1 matches at 10 bases. Germline V gene data show CDR1 as SGDLS and CDR2 as YYNGEE. The CDR3 is made up of 15 amino acids. After removal of 4 bases from V and 9 bases from J, the junction contained 7 bases not matched to a gene. The CDR3 is CASSTSGTGVSPLHF. CDR3 bases: TGTGCCAGCAGCACCTCCGGGACAGGGGTTTCACCCCTCCACTTT.

The chain links TRBV11-2 to TRBJ2-5; 16 bases agree with TRBD2. The CDR3 is 16 residues long. Germline CDR1 SGHAT, CDR2 FQNNGV. V dropped 5 bases and J dropped 2; count of bases not matched to a gene: 2. The CDR3 DNA reads as TGTGCCAGCAGCCCGGGACTAGCGGGGGGGCAAGAGACCCAGTACTTC. It specifies CASSPGLAGGQETQYF.

The rearrangement uses TRBV9 and TRBJ2-7, with D tentatively TRBD2 (5 bases). V was trimmed by 3 bases and J by 7 bases, leaving 14 bases between them. The CDR3 is made up of 13 amino acids. The germline V gene has CDR1 SGDLS and CDR2 YYNGEE. The CDR3 region is CASSASDPGEQYF. CDR3 DNA sequence: TGTGCCAGCAGCGCCTCGGACCCGGGGGAGCAGTACTTC.

The chain combines TRBV2 with TRBJ1-6, with TRBD1 matching 9 bases. Trimming took 6 bases from V and 7 from J; bases not matched to a gene: 10. The CDR3 length is 16 residues. Germline-derived CDR1 and CDR2 are SNHLY and FYNNEI. The CDR3 reads CASRPGQGSRNSPLHF. CDR3 sequence (DNA): TGTGCCAGCAGGCCGGGACAGGGTAGTCGGAATTCACCCCTCCACTTT.

The V gene is TRBV29-1, the J gene TRBJ2-5, with 9 positions matching TRBD1. The J segment lost 2 bases and the V segment lost 6 bases, leaving 13 bases of the junction unmatched. CDR3 length: 16 residues. Germline CDR1 SQVTM, CDR2 ANQGSEA. The DNA of the CDR3 is TGCAGCGTCGAGTCATCCCCCGGGACAGGGCAAGAGACCCAGTACTTC. It specifies CSVESSPGTGQETQYF.

This clone was seen a few times. The chain is built from TRBV7-2 and TRBJ1-2; D is ambiguous. V lost 5 bases and J 0 bases, leaving 7 bases between the germline ends. The CDR3 runs to 13 residues. The germline gives CDR1 SGHTA, CDR2 FQGNSA. CDR3 sequence: CASSPQTNYGYTF. The CDR3 region has the DNA TGTGCCAGCAGCCCACAGACTAACTATGGCTACACCTTC.

The chain employs TRBV24-1 and TRBJ2-7; D is unclear. The germline V gene encodes CDR1 KGHDR and CDR2 SFDVKD. This CDR3 has 16 amino acids. The V and J ends lost 2 bases and 2 bases respectively, with 15 bases between them. CDR3: CATSDSSTGSAYEQYF. The CDR3 nucleotides are TGTGCCACCAGTGATTCCTCGACTGGAAGTGCCTACGAGCAGTACTTC.

The gene calls are TRBV11-2 and TRBJ2-1; a weak D match, TRBD1 (6 bases). V was pared by 5 bases and J by 0 bases, with 17 bases between. Per the germline V gene, CDR1 is SGHAT and CDR2 is FQNNGV. The length of the CDR3 is 17 residues. The CDR3 spells CASSPRTAAVSYNEQFF. DNA for the CDR3: TGTGCCAGCAGCCCGAGGACAGCCGCCGTCTCCTACAATGAGCAGTTCTTC.

V gene TRBV4-1 combines with J gene TRBJ1-5; TRBD1 aligns across 7 bases. The CDR3 contains 15 residues. Germline CDR1 is MGHRA and CDR2 is YSYEKL. V lost 2 bases, J lost 4 bases, and 5 bases stayed unmatched. For the CDR3, the DNA is TGCGCCAGCAGCCAATTATCACAGGGGAATCAGCCCCAGCATTTT. It yields the protein CASSQLSQGNQPQHF.

The genes are TRBV9 and TRBJ2-1, with 7 bases matching TRBD1. J gave up 9 bases and V 3 bases, and 9 bases lay outside the gene matches. The CDR3 has 14 amino acids. Germline V CDR1 and CDR2: SGDLS, YYNGEE. Here the CDR3 reads CASSARQGGGEQFF. The CDR3 DNA reads as TGTGCCAGCAGCGCCAGACAGGGTGGTGGTGAGCAGTTCTTC.

The gene calls are TRBV6-5 and TRBJ2-5; 9 bases align to TRBD1. Germline V lookup: CDR1 MNHEY, CDR2 SVGAGI. The CDR3 consists of 14 residues. Germline trimming cut 6 bases from V and 5 bases from J; bases unmatched to any gene: 7. CDR3 in DNA: TGTGCCAGCAGCCTGGACAGGGGTTGGGAGACCCAGTACTTC. Protein product: CASSLDRGWETQYF.

In its sample, this clone was seen a few times. The DNA for the CDR3 is TGTGCCAGCAGTGGGGCCGGACAGGTTAATGAAAAACTGTTTTTT. As protein: CASSGAGQVNEKLFF. The chain is built from TRBV2 and TRBJ1-4; TRBD1 matches 7 bases. In germline, CDR1 is SNHLY, CDR2 FYNNEI. This CDR3 region has 15 residues. J lost 4 bases, V lost 4 bases, and 6 bases had no gene match.

This chain links TRBV5-1 with TRBJ1-3; D is undetermined. V was shortened by 5 bases and J by 0 bases, with 9 bases between the two germline ends. The CDR3 has 14 amino acids. From germline, CDR1 is SGHRS and CDR2 YFSETQ. The CDR3 DNA follows: TGCGCCAGCAGTTCAGGTTCCTCTGGAAACACCATATATTTT. Amino acid sequence: CASSSGSSGNTIYF. Drawing the rest from reference TRBV5-1 and TRBJ1-3, the complete variable domain is KAGVTQTPRYLIKTRGQQVTLSCSPISGHRSVSWYQQTPGQGLQFLFEYFSETQRNKGNFPGRFSGRQFSNSRSEMNVSTLELGDSALYLCASSSGSSGNTIYFGEGSWLTVV.

The chain links TRBV28 to TRBJ2-3; 7 nucleotides agree with TRBD2. This CDR3 spans 16 amino acids. Germline V CDR1 and CDR2: MDHEN, SYDVKM. V dropped 4 bases and J dropped 5; count of bases not matched to a gene: 12. This CDR3 reads CASSSTGRRAGDTQYF. The CDR3 nucleotides read TGTGCCAGCAGTTCCACCGGGAGGAGGGCGGGAGATACGCAGTATTTT. Drawing the rest from reference TRBV28 and TRBJ2-3, the complete variable domain is DVKVTQSSRYLVKRTGEKVFLECVQDMDHENMFWYRQDPGLGLRLIYFSYDVKMKEKGDIPEGYSVSREKKERFSLILESASTNQTSMYLCASSSTGRRAGDTQYFGPGTRLTVL.

The J gene is TRBJ2-5, the V gene TRBV28; 7 bases agree with TRBD2. CDR1 and CDR2 (germline): MDHEN, SYDVKM. Trimming took 3 bases from V and 2 from J; bases not matched to a gene: 3. The CDR3 length is 14 residues. CDR3 DNA sequence: TGTGCCAGCAGTTTCAGCGGGGCGCAAGAGACCCAGTACTTC. Its protein is CASSFSGAQETQYF.

The chain joins TRBV5-1 to TRBJ1-2; D possibly corresponds to TRBD1 (6 bases). Germline CDR1 SGHRS, CDR2 YFSETQ. The CDR3 covers 16 residues. V was pared by 3 bases and J by 1 base, with 16 bases between. The CDR3 sequence: CASSSGTHNFNYGYTF. The CDR3 DNA is TGCGCCAGCAGCTCCGGGACACACAACTTTAACTATGGCTACACCTTC.

The chain is built from TRBV3-1 (or the pseudogene TRBV3-2) and TRBJ2-7; TRBD2 aligns across 10 bases. The trim removed 3 bases at V and 2 bases at J, leaving 4 bases unmatched. The CDR3 covers 15 residues. Germline CDR1 and CDR2: LGHDT and YNNKEL (reference sequence). In DNA form, the CDR3 reads TGTGCCAGCAGCCAGCTAGCGGGGGACGCCTACGAGCAGTACTTC. This sequence encodes CASSQLAGDAYEQYF.

The V call is TRBV28, the J call TRBJ2-3; 10 nucleotides agree with TRBD2. Germline values: CDR1 MDHEN, CDR2 SYDVKM. Trimming at V came to 7 bases and at J to 10 bases, leaving 8 bases not matched to a gene. The CDR3 totals 13 residues. The CDR3 region is CASKAGGPQSQYF. CDR3 coding DNA: TGTGCCAGCAAAGCGGGGGGGCCCCAATCGCAGTATTTT.

V gene TRBV7-2 combines with J gene TRBJ2-2; D remains unclear. V lost 3 bases and J 1 base, leaving 9 bases between the germline ends. Germline V gives CDR1 SGHTA, CDR2 FQGNSA. The CDR3 is 15 amino acids. CDR3 sequence: CASSFGRKNTGELFF. The CDR3 nucleotides are TGTGCCAGCAGCTTTGGCCGTAAGAACACCGGGGAGCTGTTTTTT.

The V gene is TRBV12-3 or TRBV12-4, the J gene TRBJ1-2; D gene unclear. The CDR3 sequence is 12 residues long. Trimming shortened V by 5 bases and J by 3 bases, and 7 bases separated the two germline ends. The CDR3 region has the DNA TGTGCCAGCAGTCAGACTGACTATGGCTACACCTTC. Its translation: CASSQTDYGYTF.

A few counts support this clone. The V gene is TRBV4-1, the J gene TRBJ2-6, with TRBD1 matching 10 bases. Germline CDR1 reads MGHRA; CDR2 reads YSYEKL. The CDR3 has 20 amino acids. Trimming removed 11 bases from V and 4 bases from J; junction bases left unmatched: 23. The CDR3 DNA reads as TGCGCCCCCAGCCAAGATTTCGCCGGGACAGGGGTAGGGGGGGCCAACGTCCTGACTTTC. It translates to CAPSQDFAGTGVGGANVLTF.

The chain is built from TRBV6-1 and TRBJ2-3; perhaps TRBD1 as D (6 bases). V lost 0 bases and J 4 bases, leaving 14 bases between the germline ends. The germline gives CDR1 MNHNS, CDR2 SASEGT. The CDR3 spans 16 residues. The CDR3 loop is CASSEASAGVPDTQYF. The CDR3 DNA is TGTGCCAGCAGTGAAGCTTCGGCAGGGGTTCCAGATACGCAGTATTTT.

This clone appeared a single time. The chain links TRBV29-1 to TRBJ1-1; the D is unclear. From germline, CDR1 is SQVTM and CDR2 ANQGSEA. This CDR3 comprises 13 residues. Trimming removed 0 bases at V and 1 base at J, with 6 bases between. The CDR3 bases are TGCAGCGTTGAAGAGTCTTGGAACACTGAAGCTTTCTTT. This translates into CSVEESWNTEAFF.

This chain uses TRBV28 with TRBJ1-5, with TRBD1 matching over 10 bases. Germline CDR1 and CDR2: MDHEN and SYDVKM. The CDR3 extends over 15 amino acids. The junction had 6 bases not matched to a gene; V was cut back by 6 bases and J by 4 bases. The CDR3, as DNA: TGTGCCAGCAGATCAGGGGACAGGGGTAATCAGCCCCAGCATTTT. Its translation: CASRSGDRGNQPQHF.

The chain links TRBV10-2 to TRBJ1-2, with D unclear. V lost 7 bases and J 4 bases, leaving 7 bases between the germline ends. CDR3 length: 11 residues. Germline V lookup: CDR1 WSHSY, CDR2 SAAADI. The CDR3 loop reads CASNSGYGYTF. DNA for the CDR3: TGCGCCAGCAATTCAGGCTATGGCTACACCTTC.

The gene calls are TRBV5-1 and TRBJ2-5, with D possibly matching TRBD2 (7 bases). Trimming left V 1 base short and J 5 bases short, with 12 bases between. CDR1 is SGHRS, CDR2 YFSETQ, per germline. CDR3 length equals 14 residues. The CDR3 DNA reads TGCGCCAGCAGCTTGTTGGCGGGGGCGGAGACCCAGTACTTC. Protein sequence: CASSLLAGAETQYF.

The CDR3 here is CASSLTGANYGYTF. CDR3 nucleotides: TGCGCCAGCAGCCTGACAGGAGCTAACTATGGCTACACCTTC. The chain recombines TRBV5-1 with TRBJ1-2; tentative D call: TRBD1 (6 bases). Germline V gene lookup returns CDR1 SGHRS and CDR2 YFSETQ. The CDR3 spans 14 residues. Trimming cost V 4 bases and J 0 bases, with 10 bases left between them. The complete variable domain, with remaining parts taken from reference TRBV5-1 and TRBJ1-2, reads KAGVTQTPRYLIKTRGQQVTLSCSPISGHRSVSWYQQTPGQGLQFLFEYFSETQRNKGNFPGRFSGRQFSNSRSEMNVSTLELGDSALYLCASSLTGANYGYTFGSGTRLTVV.

The chain recombines TRBV27 with TRBJ1-2; TRBD1 matches at 10 bases. The germline gives CDR1 MNHEY, CDR2 SMNVEV (reference sequence). The CDR3 consists of 14 residues. The V and J ends lost 5 bases and 2 bases, in that order; junction bases with no gene match: 2. The CDR3 loop reads CASSPGQGNYGYTF. CDR3 coding DNA: TGTGCCAGCAGTCCGGGACAGGGGAACTATGGCTACACCTTC.